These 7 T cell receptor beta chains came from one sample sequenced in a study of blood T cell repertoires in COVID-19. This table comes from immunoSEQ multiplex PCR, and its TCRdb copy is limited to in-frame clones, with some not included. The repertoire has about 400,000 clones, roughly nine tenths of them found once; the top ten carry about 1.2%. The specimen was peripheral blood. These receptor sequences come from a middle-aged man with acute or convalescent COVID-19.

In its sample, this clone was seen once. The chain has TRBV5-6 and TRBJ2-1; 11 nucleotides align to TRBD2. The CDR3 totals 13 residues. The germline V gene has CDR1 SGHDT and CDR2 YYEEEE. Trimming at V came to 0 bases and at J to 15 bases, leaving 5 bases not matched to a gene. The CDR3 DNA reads TGTGCCAGCAGCTTGGGACTAGCGGGGAGACGGTTCTTC. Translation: CASSLGLAGRRFF.

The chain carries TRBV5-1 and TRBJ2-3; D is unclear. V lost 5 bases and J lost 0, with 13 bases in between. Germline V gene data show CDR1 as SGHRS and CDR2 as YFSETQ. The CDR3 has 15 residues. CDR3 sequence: CASSPRPTSTDTQYF. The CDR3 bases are TGCGCCAGCAGTCCGAGACCGACTAGCACAGATACGCAGTATTTT.

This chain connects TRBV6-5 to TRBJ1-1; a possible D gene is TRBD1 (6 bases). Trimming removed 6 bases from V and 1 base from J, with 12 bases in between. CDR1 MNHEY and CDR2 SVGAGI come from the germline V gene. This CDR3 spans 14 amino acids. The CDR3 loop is CASRRGRGNTEAFF. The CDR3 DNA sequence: TGTGCCAGCAGACGGGGCAGGGGGAACACTGAAGCTTTCTTT.

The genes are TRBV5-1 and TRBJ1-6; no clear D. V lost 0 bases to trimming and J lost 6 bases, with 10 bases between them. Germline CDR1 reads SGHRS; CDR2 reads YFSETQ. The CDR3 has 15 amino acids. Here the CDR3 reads CASSLGGDLNSPLHF. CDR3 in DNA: TGCGCCAGCAGCTTGGGCGGAGACCTTAATTCACCCCTCCACTTT.

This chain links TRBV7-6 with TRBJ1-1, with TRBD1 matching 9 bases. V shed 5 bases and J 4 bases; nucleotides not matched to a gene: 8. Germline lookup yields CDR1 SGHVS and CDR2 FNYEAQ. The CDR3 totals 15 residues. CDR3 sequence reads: CASSPQGAVGTEAFF. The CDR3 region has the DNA TGTGCCAGCAGCCCACAGGGGGCGGTGGGCACTGAAGCTTTCTTT.

CDR3 bases: TGTGCCAGCAGCTCCAGCAGAACCCGGGACAGTGAAGCTTTCTTT. Amino acid sequence: CASSSSRTRDSEAFF. This chain links TRBV7-8 with TRBJ1-1; 7 nucleotides align to TRBD1. Germline-derived CDR1 and CDR2 are SGHVS and FQNEAQ. CDR3 size: 15 residues. With 4 bases clipped from V and 7 bases from J, the junction kept 12 bases outside the gene matches. The full variable domain, its missing parts supplied by reference TRBV7-8 and TRBJ1-1, is GAGVSQSPRYKVAKRGQDVALRCDPISGHVSLFWYQQALGQGPEFLTYFQNEAQLDKSGLPSDRFFAERPEGSVSTLKIQRTQQEDSAVYLCASSSSRTRDSEAFFGQGTRLTVV.

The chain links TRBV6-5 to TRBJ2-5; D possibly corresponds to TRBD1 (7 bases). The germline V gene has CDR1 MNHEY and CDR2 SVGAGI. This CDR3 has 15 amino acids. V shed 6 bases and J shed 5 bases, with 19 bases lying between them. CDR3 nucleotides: TGTGCCAGCAGCCTCTGGACGACAGGGAGGGAGACCCAGTACTTC. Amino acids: CASSLWTTGRETQYF.